This entry lists 20 T cell receptor beta chains sequenced from one sample in a study of blood T cell repertoires in COVID-19. Method: immunoSEQ multiplex PCR; TCRdb's copy keeps in-frame clones and lacks some. The sample lists about 300,000 clones, about 84% seen once, with 1.6% in the top ten. Material: peripheral blood. All receptors derive from a woman aged 50 to 60 with acute or convalescent COVID-19.

The chain uses TRBV5-1 and TRBJ1-1; D call uncertain. V lost 2 bases to trimming and J lost 7 bases, with 12 bases between them. Looked up from germline, CDR1 is SGHRS and CDR2 is YFSETQ. The CDR3 totals 13 residues. The CDR3 protein is CASSFGSAHEAFF. Written as DNA, the CDR3 is TGCGCCAGCAGCTTTGGGAGCGCCCATGAAGCTTTCTTT.

The rearrangement uses TRBV6-5 and TRBJ2-3; D is uncertain. Germline CDR1 is MNHEY and CDR2 is SVGAGI. V lost 7 bases, J lost 1 base, and 9 bases lay in between. This CDR3 is built from 13 residues. CDR3 DNA: TGTGCCAGCACCGCCCCGGGCACAGATACGCAGTATTTT. This codes for CASTAPGTDTQYF.

The V call is TRBV7-9, the J call TRBJ1-1; D not certain. The CDR3 runs 12 residues. The V and J ends lost 5 bases and 10 bases respectively, with 14 bases between them. CDR1 is SEHNR, CDR2 FQNEAQ, per germline (reference sequence). The CDR3 DNA follows: TGTGCCAGCAGCCGGGAGAGGCCTCGAGCTTTCTTT. The encoded protein is CASSRERPRAFF. Drawing the rest from reference TRBV7-9 and TRBJ1-1, the complete variable domain is DTGVSQNPRHKITKRGQNVTFRCDPISEHNRLYWYRQTLGQGPEFLTYFQNEAQLEKSRLLSDRFSAERPKGSFSTLEIQRTEQGDSAMYLCASSRERPRAFFGQGTRLTVV.

This clone showed up just once. V gene TRBV29-1 combines with J gene TRBJ1-4; a possible D gene is TRBD1 (5 bases). CDR3 length equals 11 residues. Trimming left V 5 bases short and J 9 bases short, with 10 bases between. Germline V lookup: CDR1 SQVTM, CDR2 ANQGSEA. The DNA of the CDR3 is TGCAGCGTTATTAGGGGCCAAAAACTGTTTTTT. Protein sequence: CSVIRGQKLFF.

V usage is TRBV4-2 and J usage is TRBJ2-2, with TRBD2 matching over 7 bases. Germline CDR1 and CDR2: LGHNA and YNFKEQ. The J segment lost 3 bases and the V segment lost 4 bases, leaving 11 bases of the junction unmatched. The CDR3 runs 17 residues. CDR3 nucleotides: TGTGCCAGCAGCCCCAATGGGGCTAGCGGCTACACCGGGGAGCTGTTTTTT. Translation gives CASSPNGASGYTGELFF.

In its sample, this clone was seen once. V and J are TRBV28 and TRBJ1-1; D remains ambiguous. The CDR3 runs 13 residues. Trimming took off 2 bases at V and 2 bases at J, with 6 bases between the two ends. CDR1 is MDHEN, CDR2 SYDVKM, per germline. The CDR3 DNA follows: TGTGCCAGCAGTTTACGAGATAACACTGAAGCTTTCTTT. It codes for CASSLRDNTEAFF.

The chain employs TRBV4-2 and TRBJ2-5; 9 bases agree with TRBD1. J was trimmed by 5 bases and V by 4 bases; bases with no gene match: 8. Germline V gene lookup returns CDR1 LGHNA and CDR2 YNFKEQ. The CDR3 sequence is 15 residues long. CDR3 DNA sequence: TGTGCCAGCAGCCGAGGGACAGGGTCTAAGGAGACCCAGTACTTC. The encoded protein is CASSRGTGSKETQYF.

The CDR3 protein is CSFRGTAATNEKLFF. The CDR3, as DNA: TGCAGCTTCAGGGGGACTGCCGCAACTAATGAAAAACTGTTTTTT. The chain links TRBV29-1 to TRBJ1-4, with 7 nucleotides matching TRBD1. CDR1 is SQVTM and CDR2 is ANQGSEA in the germline V gene. The CDR3 is 15 amino acids. Trimming at V came to 8 bases and at J to 0 bases, leaving 9 bases not matched to a gene.

This chain links TRBV30 with TRBJ2-5, with D hard to call. The V end lost 1 base, the J end lost 7 bases, and 7 bases lay between the germline ends. The CDR3 runs 11 residues. Germline V CDR1 and CDR2: GTSNPN, SVGIG (reference sequence). CDR3: CAWSAGVTQYF. CDR3 sequence (DNA): TGTGCCTGGAGTGCCGGAGTGACCCAGTACTTC.

Only one count was recorded for this clone. The rearrangement uses TRBV28 and TRBJ2-7, with TRBD2 identical over 8 bases. V was clipped by 4 bases and J by 0 bases; unmatched bases: 5. The CDR3 has 15 amino acids. Germline-derived CDR1 and CDR2 are MDHEN and SYDVKM. The CDR3 protein is CASSSSGTSSYEQYF. CDR3 nucleotide sequence: TGTGCCAGCAGTTCTTCCGGGACTAGCTCCTACGAGCAGTACTTC. Variable domain in full (rest from reference TRBV28 and TRBJ2-7): DVKVTQSSRYLVKRTGEKVFLECVQDMDHENMFWYRQDPGLGLRLIYFSYDVKMKEKGDIPEGYSVSREKKERFSLILESASTNQTSMYLCASSSSGTSSYEQYFGPGTRLTVT.

The genes are TRBV25-1 and TRBJ1-2; D gene ambiguous. The germline V gene encodes CDR1 MGHDK and CDR2 SYGVNS. The CDR3 runs to 12 residues. Trimming cost V 4 bases and J 7 bases, with 10 bases left between them. CDR3 sequence (DNA): TGTGCCAGCAGTGTCGGAGTCTTTGGCTACACCTTC. It codes for CASSVGVFGYTF.

The CDR3 DNA reads TGTGCCAGCAGCTTAGCACCGGGGGGGCGGCTCAATTCACCCCTCCACTTT. Its protein is CASSLAPGGRLNSPLHF. The genes are TRBV7-2 and TRBJ1-6; weak D call: TRBD1 (6 bases). CDR1 and CDR2 from the germline V gene are SGHTA and FQGNSA. The CDR3 has 17 amino acids. Trimming removed 0 bases at V and 7 bases at J, with 16 bases between.

A single count supports this clone. The chain couples TRBV24-1 to TRBJ2-1; TRBD1 agrees at 7 bases. Germline CDR1 and CDR2: KGHDR and SFDVKD. The CDR3 covers 17 residues. With 3 bases clipped from V and 1 base from J, the junction kept 8 bases outside the gene matches. The CDR3 protein is CATSDTGTAISYNEQFF. Here the CDR3 DNA reads TGTGCCACCAGTGATACCGGGACAGCCATATCCTACAATGAGCAGTTCTTC.

The chain recombines TRBV12-3 or TRBV12-4 with TRBJ1-6; D is perhaps TRBD1 (5 bases). With 6 bases removed from V and 5 bases from J, the gap between germline ends came to 8 bases. This CDR3 comprises 13 residues. The CDR3 DNA reads as TGTGCCAGCAGGGACACCAATAATTCACCCCTCCACTTT. Translating gives CASRDTNNSPLHF.

This chain joins TRBV18 and TRBJ1-1, with D uncertain. The V gene lost 6 bases and the J gene lost 5 bases, with 16 bases spanning the gap. This CDR3 is built from 14 residues. Germline assignment: CDR1 KGHSH and CDR2 LQKENI. CDR3 sequence (DNA): TGTGCCAGCTCCTCCCGGGAGGCGCTGACTGAAGCTTTCTTT. Translated: CASSSREALTEAFF.

The J gene is TRBJ1-4, the V gene TRBV7-2, with D unclear. The CDR3 length is 16 residues. The germline gives CDR1 SGHTA, CDR2 FQGNSA. Between the trimmed V and J ends, which lost 5 bases and 0 bases, there was a span of 13 bases. The CDR3 is CASSPDSTSTNEKLFF. CDR3 bases: TGTGCCAGCAGCCCCGACTCCACCTCAACTAATGAAAAACTGTTTTTT.

The chain has TRBV19 and TRBJ2-7; the D gene is possibly TRBD1 (6 bases). Germline CDR1 reads LNHDA; CDR2 reads SQIVND (reference sequence). Trimming took 4 bases from V and 6 from J, leaving 19 bases between them. The CDR3 extends over 15 amino acids. The CDR3 is CASSNRDTGQGEQYF. CDR3 in DNA: TGTGCCAGTAGTAACCGGGACACAGGGCAAGGCGAGCAGTACTTC. Together with reference TRBV19 and TRBJ2-7, the CDR3 gives the full variable domain: DGGITQSPKYLFRKEGQNVTLSCEQNLNHDAMYWYRQDPGQGLRLIYYSQIVNDFQKGDIAEGYSVSREKKESFPLTVTSAQKNPTAFYLCASSNRDTGQGEQYFGPGTRLTVT.

The chain combines TRBV6-5 with TRBJ2-2, with D unclear. CDR3 length equals 13 residues. V lost 0 bases and J 7 bases, leaving 6 bases between the germline ends. Germline V lookup: CDR1 MNHEY, CDR2 SVGAGI. In DNA form, the CDR3 reads TGTGCCAGCAGTTACTCTCGCGGCGGGGAGCTGTTTTTT. This codes for CASSYSRGGELFF.

The chain recombines TRBV7-2 with TRBJ2-3, with D perhaps TRBD2 (5 bases). This CDR3 has 14 residues. Germline V gene lookup returns CDR1 SGHTA and CDR2 FQGNSA. Trimming left V 5 bases short and J 0 bases short, with 9 bases between. CDR3 bases: TGTGCCAGCAGCATCGGGATTAGCACAGATACGCAGTATTTT. Encoded protein: CASSIGISTDTQYF. The whole variable domain, filled in from reference TRBV7-2 and TRBJ2-3, reads GAGVSQSPSNKVTEKGKDVELRCDPISGHTALYWYRQSLGQGLEFLIYFQGNSAPDKSGLPSDRFSAERTGGSVSTLTIQRTQQEDSAVYLCASSIGISTDTQYFGPGTRLTVL.

The rearrangement uses TRBV27 and TRBJ1-1; perhaps TRBD1 as D (5 bases). The V gene lost 5 bases and the J gene lost 0 bases, with 10 bases spanning the gap. The CDR3 has 14 residues. Germline CDR1 is MNHEY and CDR2 is SMNVEV (reference sequence). CDR3 in DNA: TGTGCCAGCAGTACCAGGGCCCTGAACACTGAAGCTTTCTTT. Its translation is CASSTRALNTEAFF.